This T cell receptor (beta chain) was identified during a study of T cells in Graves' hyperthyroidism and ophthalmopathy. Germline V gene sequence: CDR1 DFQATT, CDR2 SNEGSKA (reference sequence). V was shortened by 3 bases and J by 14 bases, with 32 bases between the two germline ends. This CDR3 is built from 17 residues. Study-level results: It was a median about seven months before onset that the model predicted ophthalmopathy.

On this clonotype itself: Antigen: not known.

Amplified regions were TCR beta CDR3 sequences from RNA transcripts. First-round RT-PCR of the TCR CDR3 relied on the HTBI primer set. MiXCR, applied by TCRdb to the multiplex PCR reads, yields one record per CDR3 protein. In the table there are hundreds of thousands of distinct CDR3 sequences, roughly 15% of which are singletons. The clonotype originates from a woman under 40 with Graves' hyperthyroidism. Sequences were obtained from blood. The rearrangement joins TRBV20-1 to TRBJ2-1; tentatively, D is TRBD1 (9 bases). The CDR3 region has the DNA TGCAGTGCTAGGAGGACAGGGGCCGGGACTAGGAGGGGATTGGAGTTCTTC. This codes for CSARRTGAGTRRGLEFF.